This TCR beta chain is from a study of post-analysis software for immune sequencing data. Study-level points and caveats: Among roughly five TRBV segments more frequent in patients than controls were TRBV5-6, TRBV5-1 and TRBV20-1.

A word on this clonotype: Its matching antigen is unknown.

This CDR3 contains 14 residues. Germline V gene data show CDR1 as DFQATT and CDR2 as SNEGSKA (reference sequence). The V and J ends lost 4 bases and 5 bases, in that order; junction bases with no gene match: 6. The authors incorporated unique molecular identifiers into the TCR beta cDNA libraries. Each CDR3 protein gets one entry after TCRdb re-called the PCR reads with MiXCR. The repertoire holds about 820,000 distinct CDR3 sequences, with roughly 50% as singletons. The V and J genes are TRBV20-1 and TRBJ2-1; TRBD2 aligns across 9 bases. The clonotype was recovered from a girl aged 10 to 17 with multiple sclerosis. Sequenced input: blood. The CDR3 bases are TGCAGTGCTATGGGGCTAGCGGGGAACAATGAGCAGTTCTTC. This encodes CSAMGLAGNNEQFF.